This record covers a single TCR beta chain. Some clones are missing from TCRdb's copy, which holds only in-frame ones; the method was immunoSEQ multiplex PCR. The repertoire holds about 150,000 clones, with about nine tenths as singletons. The data are from a study of blood T cell repertoires in COVID-19. This CDR3 is 13 amino acids long. V shed 0 bases and J shed 11 bases, with 13 bases lying between them. Germline assignment: CDR1 MNHNS and CDR2 SASEGT. This receptor was identified in a woman in her 40s who had been exposed to COVID-19. The sample was PBMCs or T cells enriched from blood (not recorded which). The genes are TRBV6-1 and TRBJ1-2; the D is unclear. The CDR3 spells CASSEAVGRLYTF. The CDR3 bases are TGTGCCAGCAGTGAAGCTGTTGGCAGGTTGTACACCTTC.